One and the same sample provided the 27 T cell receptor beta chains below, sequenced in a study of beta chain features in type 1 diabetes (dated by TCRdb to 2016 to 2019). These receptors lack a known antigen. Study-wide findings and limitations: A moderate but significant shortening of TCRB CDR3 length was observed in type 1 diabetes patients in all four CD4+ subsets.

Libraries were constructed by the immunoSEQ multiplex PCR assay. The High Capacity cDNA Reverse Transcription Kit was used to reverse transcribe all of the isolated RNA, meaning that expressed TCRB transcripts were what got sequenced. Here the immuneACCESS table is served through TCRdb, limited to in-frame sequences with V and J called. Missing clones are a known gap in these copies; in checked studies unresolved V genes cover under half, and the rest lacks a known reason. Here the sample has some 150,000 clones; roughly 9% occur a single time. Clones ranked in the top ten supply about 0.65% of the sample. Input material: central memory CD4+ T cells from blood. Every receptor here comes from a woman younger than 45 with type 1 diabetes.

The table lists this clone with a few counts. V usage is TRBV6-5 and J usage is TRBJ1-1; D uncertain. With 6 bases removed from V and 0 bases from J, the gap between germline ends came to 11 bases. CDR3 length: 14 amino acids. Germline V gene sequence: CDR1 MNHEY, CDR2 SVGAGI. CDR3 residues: CASSKGGMNTEAFF. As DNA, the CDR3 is TGTGCCAGCAGCAAAGGAGGTATGAACACTGAAGCTTTCTTT.

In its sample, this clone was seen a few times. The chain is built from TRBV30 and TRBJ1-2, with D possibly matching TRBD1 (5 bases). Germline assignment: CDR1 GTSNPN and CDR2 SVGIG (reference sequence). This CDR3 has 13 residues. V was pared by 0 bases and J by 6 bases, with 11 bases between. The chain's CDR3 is CAWSVVGTDGYTF. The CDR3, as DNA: TGTGCCTGGAGTGTCGTAGGGACTGATGGCTACACCTTC.

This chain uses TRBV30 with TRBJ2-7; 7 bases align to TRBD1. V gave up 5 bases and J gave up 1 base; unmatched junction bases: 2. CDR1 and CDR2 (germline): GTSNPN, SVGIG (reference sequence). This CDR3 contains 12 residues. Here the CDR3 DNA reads TGTGCCTGGGAGGGACAGTCCTACGAGCAGTACTTC. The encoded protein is CAWEGQSYEQYF.

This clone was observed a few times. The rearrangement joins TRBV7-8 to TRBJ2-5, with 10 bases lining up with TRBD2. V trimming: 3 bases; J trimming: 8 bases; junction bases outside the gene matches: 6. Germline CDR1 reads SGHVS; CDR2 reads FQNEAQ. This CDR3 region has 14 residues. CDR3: CASSLGLASRTQYF. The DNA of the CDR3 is TGTGCCAGCAGCTTGGGACTAGCGAGTAGAACCCAGTACTTC. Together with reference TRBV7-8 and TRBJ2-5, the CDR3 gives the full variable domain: GAGVSQSPRYKVAKRGQDVALRCDPISGHVSLFWYQQALGQGPEFLTYFQNEAQLDKSGLPSDRFFAERPEGSVSTLKIQRTQQEDSAVYLCASSLGLASRTQYFGPGTRLLVL.

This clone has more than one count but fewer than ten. CDR3 amino acids: CASSLSRGSYEQYF. The CDR3 region has the DNA TGTGCCAGCAGTTTATCCAGGGGCTCCTACGAGCAGTACTTC. The chain is built from TRBV27 and TRBJ2-7, with TRBD1 as a possible D gene (6 bases). With 0 bases removed from V and 0 bases from J, the gap between germline ends came to 6 bases. In germline, CDR1 is MNHEY, CDR2 SMNVEV (reference sequence). This CDR3 comprises 14 residues.

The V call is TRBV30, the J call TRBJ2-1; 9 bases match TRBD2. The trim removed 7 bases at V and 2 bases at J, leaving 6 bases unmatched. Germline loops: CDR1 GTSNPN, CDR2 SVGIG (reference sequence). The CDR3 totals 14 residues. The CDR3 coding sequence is TGTGCCTCTCTTAGCGGGAGTACCTACAATGAGCAGTTCTTC. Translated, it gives CASLSGSTYNEQFF.

As DNA, the CDR3 is TGCAGCGTTCGAACGGCTTATTCGGGAATCTCGGAGCAGTACTTC. Translated: CSVRTAYSGISEQYF. The chain is built from TRBV29-1 and TRBJ2-7; TRBD2 is a possible D gene (5 bases). The CDR3 is made up of 15 amino acids. V was trimmed by 5 bases and J by 7 bases, leaving 24 bases between them. The germline V gene has CDR1 SQVTM and CDR2 ANQGSEA.

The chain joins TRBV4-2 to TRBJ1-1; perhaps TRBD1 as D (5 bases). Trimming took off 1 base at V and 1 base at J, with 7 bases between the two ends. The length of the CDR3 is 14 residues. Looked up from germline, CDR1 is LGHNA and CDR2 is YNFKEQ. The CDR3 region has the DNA TGTGCCAGCAGCCAAGCGCAGGGGAACACTGAAGCTTTCTTT. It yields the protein CASSQAQGNTEAFF.

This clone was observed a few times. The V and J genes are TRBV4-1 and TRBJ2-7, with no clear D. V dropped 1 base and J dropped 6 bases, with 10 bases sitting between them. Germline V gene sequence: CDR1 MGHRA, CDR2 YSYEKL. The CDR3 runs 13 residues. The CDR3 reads CASSQVRGSEQYF. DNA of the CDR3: TGCGCCAGCAGCCAAGTACGCGGCAGCGAGCAGTACTTC.

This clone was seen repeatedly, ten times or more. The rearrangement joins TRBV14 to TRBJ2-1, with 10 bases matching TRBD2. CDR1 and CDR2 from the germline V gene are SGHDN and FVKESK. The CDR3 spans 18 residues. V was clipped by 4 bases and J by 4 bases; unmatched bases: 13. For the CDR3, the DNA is TGTGCCAGCAGCCCCTCAGCCCACTCTAGCGGGAGTTACAATGAGCAGTTCTTC. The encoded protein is CASSPSAHSSGSYNEQFF.

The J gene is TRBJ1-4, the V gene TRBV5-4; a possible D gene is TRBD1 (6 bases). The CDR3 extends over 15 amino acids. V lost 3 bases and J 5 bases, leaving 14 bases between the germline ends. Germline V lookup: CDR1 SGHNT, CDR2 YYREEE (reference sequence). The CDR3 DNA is TGTGCCAGCAGCTCGCAGGGAAGGGGGAATGAAAAACTGTTTTTT. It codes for CASSSQGRGNEKLFF.

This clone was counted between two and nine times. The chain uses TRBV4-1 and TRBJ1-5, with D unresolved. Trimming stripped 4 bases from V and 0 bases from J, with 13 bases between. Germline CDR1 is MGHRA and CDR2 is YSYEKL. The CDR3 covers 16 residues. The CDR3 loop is CASSRATGYSNQPQHF. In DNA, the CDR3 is TGCGCCAGCAGCCGAGCGACGGGTTATAGCAATCAGCCCCAGCATTTT.

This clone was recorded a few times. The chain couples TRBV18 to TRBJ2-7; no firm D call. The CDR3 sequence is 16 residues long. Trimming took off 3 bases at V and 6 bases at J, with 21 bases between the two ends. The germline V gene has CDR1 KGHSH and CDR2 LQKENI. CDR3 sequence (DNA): TGTGCCAGCTCACCCGCTAAACGTCTTCATCCCTGCGAGCAGTACTTC. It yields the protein CASSPAKRLHPCEQYF.

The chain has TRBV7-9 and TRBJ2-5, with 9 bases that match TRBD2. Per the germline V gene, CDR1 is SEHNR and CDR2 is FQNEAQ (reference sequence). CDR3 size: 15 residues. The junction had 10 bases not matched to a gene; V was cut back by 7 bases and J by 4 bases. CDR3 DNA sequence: TGTGCCAGCAACCGACGGAGCGGGAGGTTAGAGACCCAGTACTTC. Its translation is CASNRRSGRLETQYF.

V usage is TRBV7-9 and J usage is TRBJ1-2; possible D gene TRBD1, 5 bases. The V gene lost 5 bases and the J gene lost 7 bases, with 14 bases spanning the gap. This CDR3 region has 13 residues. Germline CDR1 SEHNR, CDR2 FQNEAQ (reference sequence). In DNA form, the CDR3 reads TGTGCCAGCAGCCCGAGCGGGACTGGTGGCTACACCTTC. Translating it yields CASSPSGTGGYTF.

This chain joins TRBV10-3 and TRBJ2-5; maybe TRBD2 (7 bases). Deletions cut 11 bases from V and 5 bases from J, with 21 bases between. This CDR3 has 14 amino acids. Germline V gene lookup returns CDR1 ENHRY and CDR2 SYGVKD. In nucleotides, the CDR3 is TGTGCCGCCAACCGTGGGGGGGCGGAGGAGACCCAGTACTTC. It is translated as CAANRGGAEETQYF.

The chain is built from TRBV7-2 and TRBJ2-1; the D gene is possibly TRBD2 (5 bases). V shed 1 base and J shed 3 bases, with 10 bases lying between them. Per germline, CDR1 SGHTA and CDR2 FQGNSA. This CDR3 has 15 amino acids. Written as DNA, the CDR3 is TGTGCCAGCAGCTTAGGGGGTAGCGTCTACAATGAGCAGTTCTTC. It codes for CASSLGGSVYNEQFF.

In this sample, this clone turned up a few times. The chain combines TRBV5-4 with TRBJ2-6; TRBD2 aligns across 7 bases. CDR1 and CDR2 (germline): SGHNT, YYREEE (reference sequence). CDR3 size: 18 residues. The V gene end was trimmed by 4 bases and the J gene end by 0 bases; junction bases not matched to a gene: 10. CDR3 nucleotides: TGTGCCAGCAGCCAAGATGGGAGGGCCCACTCTGGGGCCAACGTCCTGACTTTC. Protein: CASSQDGRAHSGANVLTF.

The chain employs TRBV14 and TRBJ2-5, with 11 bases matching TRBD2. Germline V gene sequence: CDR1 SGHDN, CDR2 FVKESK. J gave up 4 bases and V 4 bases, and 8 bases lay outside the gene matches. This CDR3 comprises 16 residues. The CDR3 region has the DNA TGTGCCAGCAGCCCAATCCGACTAGCGGGAACAGAGACCCAGTACTTC. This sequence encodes CASSPIRLAGTETQYF.

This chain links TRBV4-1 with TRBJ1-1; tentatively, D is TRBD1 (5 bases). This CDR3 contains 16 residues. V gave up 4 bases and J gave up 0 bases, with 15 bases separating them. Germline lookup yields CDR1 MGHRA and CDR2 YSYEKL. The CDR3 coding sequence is TGCGCCAGCAGCCTTACCTCCGGACAAATGAACACTGAAGCTTTCTTT. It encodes CASSLTSGQMNTEAFF.

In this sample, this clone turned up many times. The CDR3, as DNA: TGTGCCAGCAGCTTGGGCGTGCGAGCGCAGTACTTC. Encoded protein: CASSLGVRAQYF. The chain employs TRBV5-6 and TRBJ2-7; D unresolved. V shed 0 bases and J shed 9 bases, with 10 bases lying between them. The CDR3 extends over 12 amino acids. Germline CDR1 is SGHDT and CDR2 is YYEEEE.

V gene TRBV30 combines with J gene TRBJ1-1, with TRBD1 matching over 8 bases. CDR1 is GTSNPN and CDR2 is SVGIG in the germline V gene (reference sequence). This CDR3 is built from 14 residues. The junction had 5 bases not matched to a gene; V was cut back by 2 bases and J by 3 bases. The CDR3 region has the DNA TGTGCCTGGAGTTCAGGGGGCGCGTACACTGAAGCTTTCTTT. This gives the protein CAWSSGGAYTEAFF.

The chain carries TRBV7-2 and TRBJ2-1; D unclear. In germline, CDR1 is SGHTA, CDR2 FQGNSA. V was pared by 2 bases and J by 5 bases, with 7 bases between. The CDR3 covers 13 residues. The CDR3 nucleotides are TGTGCCAGCAGCTTAACTTCGCACAATGAGCAGTTCTTC. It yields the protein CASSLTSHNEQFF.

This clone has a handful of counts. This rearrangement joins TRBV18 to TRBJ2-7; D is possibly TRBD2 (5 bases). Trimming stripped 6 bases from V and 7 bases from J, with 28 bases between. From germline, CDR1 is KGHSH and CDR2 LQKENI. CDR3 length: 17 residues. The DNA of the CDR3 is TGTGCCAGCTCGCCTCGATCCCGGGGTCAGGTTCCTGGTGAGCAGTACTTC. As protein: CASSPRSRGQVPGEQYF. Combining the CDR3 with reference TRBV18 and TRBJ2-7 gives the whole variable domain NAGVMQNPRHLVRRRGQEARLRCSPMKGHSHVYWYRQLPEEGLKFMVYLQKENIIDESGMPKERFSAEFPKEGPSILRIQQVVRGDSAAYFCASSPRSRGQVPGEQYFGPGTRLTVT.

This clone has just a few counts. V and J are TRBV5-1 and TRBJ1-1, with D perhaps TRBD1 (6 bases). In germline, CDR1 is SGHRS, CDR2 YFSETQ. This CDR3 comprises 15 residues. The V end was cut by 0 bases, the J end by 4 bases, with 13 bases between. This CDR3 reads CASSLESGARTEAFF. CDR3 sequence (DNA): TGCGCCAGCAGCTTGGAATCAGGGGCCCGCACTGAAGCTTTCTTT.

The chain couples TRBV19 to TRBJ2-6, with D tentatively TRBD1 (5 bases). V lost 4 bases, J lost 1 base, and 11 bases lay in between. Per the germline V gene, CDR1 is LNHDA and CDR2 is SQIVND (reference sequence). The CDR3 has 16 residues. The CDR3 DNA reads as TGTGCCAGTAGTACCAGACAGCCATCTGGGGCCAACGTCCTGACTTTC. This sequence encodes CASSTRQPSGANVLTF.

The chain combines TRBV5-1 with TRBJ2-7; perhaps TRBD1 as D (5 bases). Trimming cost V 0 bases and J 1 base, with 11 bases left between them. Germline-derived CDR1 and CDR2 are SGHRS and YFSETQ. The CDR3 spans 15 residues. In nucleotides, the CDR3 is TGCGCCAGCAGCTTGGGGCAGGGCGTTTCCTACGAGCAGTACTTC. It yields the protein CASSLGQGVSYEQYF.